The 14 T cell receptor beta chains below come from one sample, sequenced in a study of blood T cells in healthy people across ages. A second roughly 6 to 12 cycle PCR used barcoded and J-beta primers. TCRdb used MiXCR to reprocess the 5' RACE reads, holding one entry per CDR3 protein. This sample has 700,000 or so distinct CDR3 sequences; 40% to 45% occur once, and the top ten carry around 30%. The sequenced sample was blood. The receptors stem from a man older than 75 in good health.

This clonotype was seen a handful of times. The chain is built from TRBV11-2 and TRBJ2-5; 11 bases are a match to TRBD2. Germline V gene sequence: CDR1 SGHAT, CDR2 FQNNGV. V dropped 0 bases and J dropped 5; count of bases not matched to a gene: 5. This CDR3 spans 16 amino acids. CDR3 sequence (DNA): TGTGCCAGCAGCTTAGATACTAGCGGGAGTGAGGAGACCCAGTACTTC. It specifies CASSLDTSGSEETQYF.

This clonotype was seen a handful of times. The chain carries TRBV12-3 or TRBV12-4 and TRBJ2-7; no clear D. Between the trimmed V and J ends, which lost 6 bases and 10 bases, there was a span of 16 bases. The CDR3 has 12 residues. The CDR3 DNA reads as TGTGCCAGCAGCCCAGGCACCGCCGACCAGTACTTC. It translates to CASSPGTADQYF.

CDR3 sequence reads: CASSPYLTSGRDTQYF. The CDR3 DNA reads as TGTGCCAGCAGCCCTTATCTTACAAGCGGGAGGGATACGCAGTATTTT. This chain uses TRBV14 with TRBJ2-3; 9 bases align to TRBD2. Germline V gives CDR1 SGHDN, CDR2 FVKESK. With V trimmed by 4 bases and J by 6 bases, 11 bases remained unmatched. This CDR3 spans 16 amino acids.

The chain is built from TRBV27 and TRBJ2-7; 9 bases match TRBD1. The junction had 12 bases not matched to a gene; V was cut back by 6 bases and J by 0 bases. This CDR3 region has 17 residues. CDR1 is MNHEY, CDR2 SMNVEV, per germline (reference sequence). The CDR3 reads CASSQSPGQGSSYEQYF. In DNA form, the CDR3 reads TGTGCCAGCAGCCAATCCCCGGGACAGGGCAGCTCCTACGAGCAGTACTTC.

As regards this clonotype: This may arise from a read error, as a much more abundant clone is one base away. The V gene is TRBV10-3, the J gene TRBJ2-7; 8 positions agree with TRBD1. Unmatched junction bases numbered 11, after V lost 6 bases and J lost 1 base. CDR3 size: 16 residues. Germline V gives CDR1 ENHRY, CDR2 SYGVKD. The CDR3 DNA reads as TGTGCCATCAGAGACCCGGGACAGGAGGGTTCCTACGAGCAGTACTTC. Translation: CAIRDPGQEGSYEQYF.

This clonotype was counted between two and nine times. V gene TRBV7-2 combines with J gene TRBJ2-5, with unresolved D. The CDR3 has 14 residues. The germline gives CDR1 SGHTA, CDR2 FQGNSA. The V and J ends lost 1 base and 1 base respectively, with 7 bases between them. The CDR3 sequence: CASSLDSGQETQYF. DNA for the CDR3: TGTGCCAGCAGCTTAGACTCAGGCCAAGAGACCCAGTACTTC.

The gene calls are TRBV5-1 and TRBJ2-1, with 8 bases fitting TRBD2. The CDR3 length is 16 residues. CDR1 SGHRS and CDR2 YFSETQ come from the germline V gene. The J segment lost 3 bases and the V segment lost 4 bases, leaving 9 bases of the junction unmatched. CDR3 amino acids: CASSRGGGMHYNEQFF. In DNA form, the CDR3 reads TGCGCCAGCAGCCGGGGGGGCGGGATGCACTACAATGAGCAGTTCTTC.

V gene TRBV11-3 combines with J gene TRBJ2-3; D is uncertain. Trimming shortened V by 1 base and J by 6 bases, and 11 bases separated the two germline ends. CDR3 size: 14 residues. From germline, CDR1 is SGHNT and CDR2 YENEEA. The CDR3: CASSLVGQPDTQYF. The CDR3 DNA is TGTGCCAGCAGCTTAGTTGGGCAACCGGATACGCAGTATTTT.

The V call is TRBV28, the J call TRBJ2-7; no clear D gene. V lost 5 bases, J lost 8 bases, and 10 bases lay in between. The CDR3 length is 11 residues. In germline, CDR1 is MDHEN, CDR2 SYDVKM. The CDR3 reads CASSIQDKQYF. The CDR3 nucleotides are TGTGCCAGCAGTATCCAGGATAAGCAGTACTTC.

The rearrangement links TRBV27 to TRBJ2-1; D perhaps matches TRBD1 (5 bases). Trimming left V 3 bases short and J 2 bases short, with 8 bases between. The CDR3 runs 14 residues. Per germline, CDR1 MNHEY and CDR2 SMNVEV (reference sequence). In DNA, the CDR3 is TGTGCCAGCAGTTTTAAGGGGACCTACAATGAGCAGTTCTTC. Translated, it gives CASSFKGTYNEQFF.

Ten or more counts support this clonotype. The chain combines TRBV6-2 or TRBV6-3 with TRBJ1-2; D uncertain. V was trimmed by 0 bases and J by 0 bases, leaving 17 bases between them. Germline loops: CDR1 MNHEY, CDR2 SVGEGT. This CDR3 is 18 amino acids long. CDR3 sequence reads: CASSYSVLSRKANYGYTF. The CDR3 nucleotides are TGTGCCAGCAGTTACTCGGTCCTTAGTAGAAAAGCTAACTATGGCTACACCTTC.

J is TRBJ2-1 and V is TRBV20-1; D perhaps matches TRBD1 (5 bases). The CDR3 sequence is 11 residues long. The V end was cut by 5 bases, the J end by 7 bases, with 9 bases between. Looked up from germline, CDR1 is DFQATT and CDR2 is SNEGSKA (reference sequence). The CDR3 is CSALGHNEQFF. In DNA form, the CDR3 reads TGCAGTGCTCTCGGACATAATGAGCAGTTCTTC.

This clonotype has at least ten counts. The chain has TRBV4-2 and TRBJ2-3; D gene ambiguous. Germline CDR1 and CDR2: LGHNA and YNFKEQ. V was cut by 4 bases and J by 2 bases, with 13 bases left in between. CDR3 length: 15 residues. CDR3 sequence reads: CASSRTLISTDTQYF. DNA of the CDR3: TGTGCCAGCAGCCGGACCCTGATTTCCACAGATACGCAGTATTTT.

The chain joins TRBV12-3 or TRBV12-4 to TRBJ2-4; D is ambiguous. Between the trimmed V and J ends, which lost 6 bases and 7 bases, there was a span of 13 bases. This CDR3 region has 13 residues. This CDR3 is CASSLDTGNIQYF. The CDR3 nucleotides read TGTGCCAGCAGCCTCGACACTGGGAACATTCAGTACTTC.